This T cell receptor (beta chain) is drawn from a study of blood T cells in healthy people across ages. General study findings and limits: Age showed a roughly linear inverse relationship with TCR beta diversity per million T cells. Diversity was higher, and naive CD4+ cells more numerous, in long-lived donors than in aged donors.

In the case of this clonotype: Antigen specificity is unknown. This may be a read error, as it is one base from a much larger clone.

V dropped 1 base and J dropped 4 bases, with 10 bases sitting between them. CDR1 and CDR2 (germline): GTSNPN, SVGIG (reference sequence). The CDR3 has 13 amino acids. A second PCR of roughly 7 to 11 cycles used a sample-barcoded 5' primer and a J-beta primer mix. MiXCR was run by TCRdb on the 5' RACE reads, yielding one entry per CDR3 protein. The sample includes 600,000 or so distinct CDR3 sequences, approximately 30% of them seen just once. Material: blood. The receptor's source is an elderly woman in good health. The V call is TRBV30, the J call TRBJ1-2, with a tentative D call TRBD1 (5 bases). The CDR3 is CAWSGETAYGYTF. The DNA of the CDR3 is TGTGCCTGGAGTGGTGAGACAGCCTATGGCTACACCTTC.